A single T cell receptor beta chain is shown here with its context. The record originates from a study of cytomegalovirus exposure and HLA in healthy donors. V was cut by 2 bases and J by 5 bases, with 14 bases left in between. Germline V gene sequence: CDR1 SGHDT, CDR2 YYEEEE. This CDR3 is built from 15 residues. Primers included in the PCR were 60 Vbeta and 13 Jbeta primers. Assay: immunoSEQ multiplex PCR; the TCRdb copy retains only in-frame clones and omits some. Among approximately 180,000 clones listed, approximately 82% were seen once. This TCR was sampled from a woman under 30 in good health and CMV-seronegative. Sample: PBMCs. The V call is TRBV5-6, the J call TRBJ1-5; possibly TRBD1 for D (6 bases). The CDR3 DNA reads TGTGCCAGCAGCTTTCGGGGGGACAACTATCAGCCCCAGCATTTT. Its translation: CASSFRGDNYQPQHF.